A single sample is the source of the 2 T cell receptor beta chains below, sequenced in a study of CD8+ T cells in alopecia areata. After isolation, RNA underwent reverse transcription to generate cDNA as the sequencing template. Assay used: immunoSEQ multiplex PCR; TCRdb lists only in-frame clones, some missing. There are 250,000 or so clones in the sample, none observed a single time. CD4, CD8alpha, NKG2D, NKG2ACE and other markers were used to sort pooled cutaneous lymph node cells. The material sequenced was CD4+ T cells sorted from a lymph node. Receptors were obtained from a C3H/HeJ mouse with alopecia areata. MHC haplotype of the strain: H2-k.

A few counts support this clone. Germline and genes: mouse. The read is 4 residues too short to cover the CDR3 end, so that end is filled in from the germline J gene. The genes are TRBV31 and TRBJ2-2; 12 bases are a match to TRBD1. CDR1 is GKSSPN and CDR2 is SITVG in the germline V gene. The CDR3 has 17 amino acids. V dropped 1 base and J dropped 4; count of bases not matched to a gene: 7. CDR3 bases read: TGTGCCTGGAGTCCCGGGACAGGGGGCTTGAGCACCGGG. Translation gives CAWSPGTGGLSTG. The whole CDR3 protein is CAWSPGTGGLSTGQLYF.

This clone was picked up a small number of times. Mouse gene names apply. CDR3 protein: CASSLGLNQDTQYF. The sequenced CDR3 bases are TGTGCCAGCAGTCTGGGGTTAAACCAAGAC. The chain is built from TRBV14 and TRBJ2-5; possibly TRBD2 for D (6 bases). The CDR3 end falls 4 residues outside the read, so it is completed with the germline J gene. This CDR3 is 14 amino acids long. V was trimmed by 4 bases and J by 0 bases, leaving 9 bases between them. Germline V gene data show CDR1 as SGHDT and CDR2 as FRDEAV.